A single T cell receptor beta chain is shown here with its context. The antigen it binds to is not known. It has no much larger one-base neighbor in the sample; base qualities were not kept. These data are taken from a study of CD8 T cells in acute hepatitis C reinfection (dated by TCRdb to the early 2020s). Some background on the complete study: The study profiled the TCRbeta repertoire of CD8+ T cells specific for the HCV NS3-1073 epitope during acute infection and after viral clearance. Paired acute and follow-up samples were contributed by four spontaneous resolvers.

Genomic DNA was extracted from FACS-sorted cells, and TCRbeta chains were sequenced through the commercial immunoSEQ service. Per the original workflow: ImmunoSEQ Analyzer software v3.0 and R v3.5.1 were the tools used to analyze the repertoire data. Only productive rearrangements were analyzed, because any sequences with stop codons or out-of-frame rearrangements were filtered out. The sequencing provider supplied the Simpson diversity, Shannon entropy, CDR3 length and nucleotide addition metrics. Clonotypes were categorized by frequency as dominant, sub-dominant, low or lowest abundance, and clonotypes below 0.1% were excluded from most analyses. A CDR3 amino acid clonotype was called public when found in at least two subjects at a cumulative frequency of at least 0.5%. The source is immuneACCESS, and TCRdb retained only in-frame sequences with V and J called. Part of the clones is not carried over; for the studies checked, unresolved V genes explain less than half of this, and the remainder is unexplained. V and J calls and clone size are given by that table; D and trimming were obtained from the DNA. The sample includes about 38,000 clones, with approximately 87% observed a single time. The ten largest clonotypes hold 0.4% to 0.6% of the sample.

Results the study describes overall, beyond this receptor: Diversity in the NS3-1073 specific repertoires was high, and no significant differences in diversity emerged among acute resolver, follow-up resolver and acute chronic samples. CDR3 sequences shared with other epitopes were rare, and differing sequencing approaches may have limited exact matching. All groups showed preferential use of the TRBV04 and TRBV06 gene families, a pattern that overrepresentation in the naive pool did not explain. Because bulk sequencing was performed on the TCRbeta chain only, alphabeta pairing of public clonotypes could not be determined. Around 14 public clonotypes were found regardless of outcome; one public clonotype used V04-02/J02-02. Chronically infected subjects had no follow-up repertoires because NS3-1073 specific cells were too rare to sort.

CDR1 and CDR2 are drawn from the germline V gene: SQVTM, ANQGSEA. Measured from the cysteine to the phenylalanine, the CDR3 is 14 residues long. The sequence is cut down to CDR3 DNA, 42 bases in frame from base 1. Ends trimmed: V by 6 bases, J by 2 bases; bases unmatched to a gene: 6. This specimen's time point label, per the study, means: naive CD8 control sorted from an acute-time-point sample. Enrolled in the Montreal Hepatitis C Cohort (HEPCO) in Canada, the donors were people who inject drugs, and these donors were followed every 3 months. Acute primary HCV infection was defined as a positive HCV RNA or antibody test that came after a negative test within the prior 24 weeks. Surface staining used CD3, CD8 and CD45RO antibodies, with an aqua fixable dye to exclude dead cells. About 6 subjects who developed chronic infection, defined as HCV RNA positivity at 24 weeks, were also included in the cohort. Negative selection by means of the MACS CD8+ T cell Isolation Kit yielded CD8+ T cells from peripheral blood mononuclear cells recovered from cryopreservation by thawing. Sorting of the cells was done on a BD FACSAria II cell sorter.

This TCR was recovered from a man aged 25-40 years with chronic hepatitis C. Specimen: naive CD8+ T cells from PBMCs. Per the publication, the cell subset or site label means: sorted total naive CD45RO-negative CD8+ T cells. The chain is assembled from TRBV29-1 and TRBJ2-2, and 7 bases in between align with TRBD1. The CDR3 region has the sequence CSVPGQVNTGELFF. The nucleotide sequence is TGCAGCGTCCCTGGACAGGTTAACACCGGGGAGCTGTTTTTT.